These T cell receptor beta chains were read from a single sample in a study of blood T cells in healthy people across ages. TCRdb analysed the 5' RACE reads with MiXCR anew, one entry per CDR3 protein. The data show about 900,000 distinct CDR3 sequences, around 48% seen once. The sequencing input was blood. The receptors derive from a man aged 25-45 years in good health. Both conserved end residues are part of each CDR3. Each record gives: J gene, V gene, D gene, clone size, CDR3 protein, CDR3 DNA. D genes are given only for firm matches. Size is stated for part of the rows, as once, few or many counts, or as a class when the clone is expanded.

j_call: TRBJ2-1; v_call: TRBV6-6; d_call: TRBD2; clone_size: .; cdr3_aa: CASSYTAGGSNEQFF; cdr3_nt: TGTGCCAGCAGTTACACAGCGGGGGGCTCCAATGAGCAGTTCTTC
j_call: TRBJ1-1; v_call: TRBV6-5; d_call: TRBD1; clone_size: .; cdr3_aa: CASSSRTGTAFF; cdr3_nt: TGTGCCAGCAGTTCCAGGACAGGGACGGCTTTCTTT
j_call: TRBJ2-1; v_call: TRBV10-3; d_call: TRBD2; clone_size: .; cdr3_aa: CAIRGPGGETNEQFF; cdr3_nt: TGTGCCATCAGGGGACCGGGGGGTGAAACCAATGAGCAGTTCTTC
j_call: TRBJ2-6; v_call: TRBV11-2; d_call: .; clone_size: .; cdr3_aa: CATELVYGANVLTF; cdr3_nt: TGTGCCACAGAACTCGTTTACGGGGCCAACGTCCTGACTTTC
j_call: TRBJ2-1; v_call: TRBV6-5; d_call: .; clone_size: .; cdr3_aa: CARSQMRGGHNEQFF; cdr3_nt: TGTGCCCGCAGCCAGATGAGGGGGGGTCACAATGAGCAGTTCTTC
j_call: TRBJ1-2; v_call: TRBV20-1; d_call: .; clone_size: many; cdr3_aa: CSAERGPGGYTF; cdr3_nt: TGCAGTGCGGAGCGGGGGCCGGGTGGCTACACCTTC
j_call: TRBJ1-2; v_call: TRBV6-1; d_call: .; clone_size: .; cdr3_aa: CASIGQNVYGYTF; cdr3_nt: TGTGCCAGCATCGGACAGAACGTCTATGGCTACACCTTC
j_call: TRBJ2-7; v_call: TRBV7-2; d_call: .; clone_size: .; cdr3_aa: CASSLVLKESYEQYF; cdr3_nt: TGTGCCAGCAGCTTAGTTTTGAAGGAATCCTACGAGCAGTACTTC
j_call: TRBJ2-3; v_call: TRBV5-1; d_call: TRBD2; clone_size: .; cdr3_aa: CASSLLRGSGGTDTQYF; cdr3_nt: TGCGCCAGCAGCCTTCTAAGGGGTAGCGGGGGCACAGATACGCAGTATTTT
j_call: TRBJ2-5; v_call: TRBV15; d_call: .; clone_size: .; cdr3_aa: CATSKQGFQETQYF; cdr3_nt: TGTGCCACCAGCAAACAGGGTTTCCAAGAGACCCAGTACTTC